Given below is one T cell receptor beta chain in context. This entry comes from a study of blood T cell repertoires in COVID-19. About the research overall: Sources were T cells, B-cell-depleted T cells, or PBMCs; the material itself was cDNA or gDNA.

V dropped 7 bases and J dropped 8; count of bases not matched to a gene: 7. Germline V CDR1 and CDR2: SNHLY, FYNNEI. This CDR3 has 13 residues. Profiling relied on immunoSEQ multiplex PCR, and the TCRdb table lists in-frame clones only, not all of them. The table lists over 450,000 clones, roughly 89% of them singletons. The chain carries TRBV2 and TRBJ1-2; 10 bases match TRBD1. The specimen sequenced was peripheral blood. This clonotype was sampled from a woman in her fifties or sixties with COVID-19, enrolled during active disease. DNA of the CDR3: TGTGCCAGCACTGGGACAGGGGCGGGAGGCTACACCTTC. Translating gives CASTGTGAGGYTF.